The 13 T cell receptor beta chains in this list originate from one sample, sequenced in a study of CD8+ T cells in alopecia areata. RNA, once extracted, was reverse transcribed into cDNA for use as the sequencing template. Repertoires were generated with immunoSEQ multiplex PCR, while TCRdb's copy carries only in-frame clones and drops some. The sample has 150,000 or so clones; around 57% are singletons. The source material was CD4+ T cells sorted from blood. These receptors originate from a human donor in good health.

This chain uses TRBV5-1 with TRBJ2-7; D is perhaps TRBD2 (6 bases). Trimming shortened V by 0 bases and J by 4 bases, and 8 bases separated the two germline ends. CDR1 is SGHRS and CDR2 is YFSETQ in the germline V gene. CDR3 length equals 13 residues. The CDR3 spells CASSLEGLYEQYF. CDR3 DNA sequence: TGCGCCAGCAGCTTGGAGGGACTTTACGAGCAGTACTTC. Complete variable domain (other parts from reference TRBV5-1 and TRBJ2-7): KAGVTQTPRYLIKTRGQQVTLSCSPISGHRSVSWYQQTPGQGLQFLFEYFSETQRNKGNFPGRFSGRQFSNSRSEMNVSTLELGDSALYLCASSLEGLYEQYFGPGTRLTVT.

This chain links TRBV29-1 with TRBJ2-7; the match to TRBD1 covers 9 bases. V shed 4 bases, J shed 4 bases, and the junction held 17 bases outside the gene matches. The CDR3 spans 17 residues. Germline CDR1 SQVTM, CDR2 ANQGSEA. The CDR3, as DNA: TGCAGCGTTGTCAGCCCCTGGATACAACAGGGGGCATACGAGCAGTACTTC. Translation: CSVVSPWIQQGAYEQYF.

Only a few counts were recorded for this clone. CDR3 in amino acids: CASSLSSGLTNEKLFF. The CDR3 nucleotides are TGTGCCAGCAGCTTATCCAGTGGGTTAACTAATGAAAAACTGTTTTTT. The chain uses TRBV7-9 and TRBJ1-4; D not resolved. Trimming pared 2 bases from V and 1 base from J, leaving 11 bases between. CDR1 is SEHNR and CDR2 is FQNEAQ in the germline V gene (reference sequence). This CDR3 comprises 16 residues.

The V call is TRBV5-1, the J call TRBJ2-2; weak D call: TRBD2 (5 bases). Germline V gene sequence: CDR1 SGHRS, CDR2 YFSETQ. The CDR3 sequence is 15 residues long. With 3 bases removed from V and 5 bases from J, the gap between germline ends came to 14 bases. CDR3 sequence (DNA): TGCGCCAGCAGCTCCGTTGTGGGCGGGACCGGGGAGCTGTTTTTT. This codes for CASSSVVGGTGELFF.

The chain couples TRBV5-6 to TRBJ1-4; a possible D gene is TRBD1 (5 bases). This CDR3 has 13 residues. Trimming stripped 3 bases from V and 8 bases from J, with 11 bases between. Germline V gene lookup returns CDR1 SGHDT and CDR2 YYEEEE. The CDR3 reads CASSSPQGEKLFF. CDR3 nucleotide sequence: TGTGCCAGCAGCTCCCCCCAGGGAGAAAAACTGTTTTTT.

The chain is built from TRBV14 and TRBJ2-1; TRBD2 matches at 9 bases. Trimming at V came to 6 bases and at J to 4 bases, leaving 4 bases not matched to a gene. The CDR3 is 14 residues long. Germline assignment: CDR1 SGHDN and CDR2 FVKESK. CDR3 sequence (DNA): TGTGCCAGCAGTGGACTAGCGCGATACAATGAGCAGTTCTTC. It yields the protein CASSGLARYNEQFF.

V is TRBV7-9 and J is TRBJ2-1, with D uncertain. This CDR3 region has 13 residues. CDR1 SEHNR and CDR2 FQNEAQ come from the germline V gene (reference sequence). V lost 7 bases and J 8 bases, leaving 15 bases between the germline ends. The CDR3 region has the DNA TGTGCCAGCACCGTTACGGTAATCGATGAGCAGTTCTTC. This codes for CASTVTVIDEQFF. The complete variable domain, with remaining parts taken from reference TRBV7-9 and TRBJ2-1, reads DTGVSQNPRHKITKRGQNVTFRCDPISEHNRLYWYRQTLGQGPEFLTYFQNEAQLEKSRLLSDRFSAERPKGSFSTLEIQRTEQGDSAMYLCASTVTVIDEQFFGPGTRLTVL.

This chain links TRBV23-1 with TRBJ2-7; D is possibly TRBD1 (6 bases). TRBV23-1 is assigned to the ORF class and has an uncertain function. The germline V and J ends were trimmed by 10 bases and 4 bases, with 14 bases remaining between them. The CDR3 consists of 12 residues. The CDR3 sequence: CANVQGAYEQYF. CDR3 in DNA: TGCGCCAACGTACAGGGAGCGTACGAGCAGTACTTC.

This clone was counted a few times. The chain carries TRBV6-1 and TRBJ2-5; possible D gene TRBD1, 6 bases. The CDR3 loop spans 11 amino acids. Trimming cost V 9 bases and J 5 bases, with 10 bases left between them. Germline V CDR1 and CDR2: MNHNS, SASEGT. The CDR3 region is CASGQLETQYF. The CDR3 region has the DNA TGTGCCAGTGGACAGTTGGAGACCCAGTACTTC.

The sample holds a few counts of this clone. In DNA form, the CDR3 reads TGCGCCAGCAGTTCGGGGGCCTGGGTATATGAGCAGTTCTTC. Translation: CASSSGAWVYEQFF. The chain has TRBV5-1 and TRBJ2-1; D tentatively reads TRBD1 or TRBD2 (6 bases each). This CDR3 region has 14 residues. V lost 5 bases to trimming and J lost 8 bases, with 17 bases between them. Germline CDR1 SGHRS, CDR2 YFSETQ.

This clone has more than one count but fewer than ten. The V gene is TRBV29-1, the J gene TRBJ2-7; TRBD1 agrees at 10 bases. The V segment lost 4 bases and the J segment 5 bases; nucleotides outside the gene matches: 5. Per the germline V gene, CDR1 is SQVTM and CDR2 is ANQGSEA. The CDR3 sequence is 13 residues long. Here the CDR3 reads CSVGGQGIHEQYF. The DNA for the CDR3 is TGCAGCGTTGGGGGACAGGGGATCCACGAGCAGTACTTC.

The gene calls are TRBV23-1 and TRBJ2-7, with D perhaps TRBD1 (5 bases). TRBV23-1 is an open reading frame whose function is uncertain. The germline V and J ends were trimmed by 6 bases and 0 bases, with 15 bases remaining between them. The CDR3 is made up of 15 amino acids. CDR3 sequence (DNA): TGCGCCAGCAGGTGGCCACAGGACCGCTCCTACGAGCAGTACTTC. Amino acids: CASRWPQDRSYEQYF.

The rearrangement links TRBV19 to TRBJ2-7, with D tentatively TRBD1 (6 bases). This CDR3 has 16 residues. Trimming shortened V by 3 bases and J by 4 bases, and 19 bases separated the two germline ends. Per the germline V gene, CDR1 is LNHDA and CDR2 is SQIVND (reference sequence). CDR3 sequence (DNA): TGTGCCAGTAGTATCGGTACGGAGACAGGTCGGTACGAGCAGTACTTC. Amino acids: CASSIGTETGRYEQYF.